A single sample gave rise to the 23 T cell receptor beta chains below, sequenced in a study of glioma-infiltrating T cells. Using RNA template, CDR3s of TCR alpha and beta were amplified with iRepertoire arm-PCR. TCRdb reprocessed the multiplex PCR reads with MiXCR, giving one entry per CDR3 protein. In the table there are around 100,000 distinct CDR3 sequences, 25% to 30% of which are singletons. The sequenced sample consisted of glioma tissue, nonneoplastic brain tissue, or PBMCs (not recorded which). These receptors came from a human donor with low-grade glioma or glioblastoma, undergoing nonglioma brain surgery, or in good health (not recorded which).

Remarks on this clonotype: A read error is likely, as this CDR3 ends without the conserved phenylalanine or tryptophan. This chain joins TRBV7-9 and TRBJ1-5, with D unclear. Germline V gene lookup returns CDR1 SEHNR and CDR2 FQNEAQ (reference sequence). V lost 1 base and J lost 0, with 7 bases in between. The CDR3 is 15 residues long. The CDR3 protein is CASSLEGYSNQPQHL. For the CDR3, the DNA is TGTGCCAGCAGCTTAGAAGGATATAGCAATCAGCCCCAGCATCTT.

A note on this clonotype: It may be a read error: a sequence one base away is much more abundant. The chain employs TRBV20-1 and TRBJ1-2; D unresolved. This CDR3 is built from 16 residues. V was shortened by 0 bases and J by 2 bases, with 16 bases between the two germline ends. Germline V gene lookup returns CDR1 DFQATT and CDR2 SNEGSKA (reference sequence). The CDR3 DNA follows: TGCAGTGCTAGAGAATCACGGAGTGGGCGCAACTATGGCTACACCTTC. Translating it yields CSARESRSGRNYGYTF.

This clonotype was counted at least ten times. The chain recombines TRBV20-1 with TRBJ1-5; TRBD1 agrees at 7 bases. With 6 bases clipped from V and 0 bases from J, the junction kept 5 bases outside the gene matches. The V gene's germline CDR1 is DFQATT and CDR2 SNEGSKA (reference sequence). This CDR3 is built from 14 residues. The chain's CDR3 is CSAVTGTSNQPQHF. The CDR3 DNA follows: TGCAGTGCCGTGACAGGGACTAGCAATCAGCCCCAGCATTTT.

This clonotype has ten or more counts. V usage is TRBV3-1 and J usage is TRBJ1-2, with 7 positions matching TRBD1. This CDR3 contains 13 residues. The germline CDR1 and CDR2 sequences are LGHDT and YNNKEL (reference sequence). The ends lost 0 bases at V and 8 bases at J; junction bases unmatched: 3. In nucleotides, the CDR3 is TGTGCCAGCAGCCAAGAAGGGGGCCTGGGCTACACCTTC. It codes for CASSQEGGLGYTF.

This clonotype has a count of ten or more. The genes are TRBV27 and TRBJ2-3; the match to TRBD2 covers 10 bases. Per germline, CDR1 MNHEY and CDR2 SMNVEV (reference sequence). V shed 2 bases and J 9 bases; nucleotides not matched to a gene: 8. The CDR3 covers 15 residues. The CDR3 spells CASSLPYLAGETQYF. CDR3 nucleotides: TGTGCCAGCAGTTTACCCTATCTAGCGGGGGAGACGCAGTATTTT.

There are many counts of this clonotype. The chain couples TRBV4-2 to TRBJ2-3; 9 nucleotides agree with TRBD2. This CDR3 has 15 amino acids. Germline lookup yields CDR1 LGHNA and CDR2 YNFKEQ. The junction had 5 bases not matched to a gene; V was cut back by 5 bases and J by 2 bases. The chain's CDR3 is CASSIAGENTDTQYF. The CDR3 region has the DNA TGTGCCAGCAGCATAGCGGGGGAAAACACAGATACGCAGTATTTT.

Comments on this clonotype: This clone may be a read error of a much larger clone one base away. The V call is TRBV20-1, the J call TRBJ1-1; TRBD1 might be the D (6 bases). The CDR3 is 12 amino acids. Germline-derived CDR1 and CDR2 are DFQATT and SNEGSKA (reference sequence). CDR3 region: CSAGQPDTEGFF. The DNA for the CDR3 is TGCAGTGCTGGACAGCCAGACACTGAAGGTTTCTTT.

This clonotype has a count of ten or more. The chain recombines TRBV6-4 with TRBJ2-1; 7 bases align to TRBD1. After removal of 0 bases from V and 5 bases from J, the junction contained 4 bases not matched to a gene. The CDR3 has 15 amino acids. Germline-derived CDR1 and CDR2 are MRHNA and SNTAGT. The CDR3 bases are TGTGCCAGCAGTGACTCAGGGACAGACAACAATGAGCAGTTCTTC. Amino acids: CASSDSGTDNNEQFF.

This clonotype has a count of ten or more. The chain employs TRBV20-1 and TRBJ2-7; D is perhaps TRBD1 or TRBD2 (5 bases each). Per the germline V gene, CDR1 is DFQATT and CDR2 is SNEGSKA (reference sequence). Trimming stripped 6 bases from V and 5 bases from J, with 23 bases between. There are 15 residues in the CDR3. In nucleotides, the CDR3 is TGCAGTGCCCTGTTCGGACCGAAGGGGACCAACGAGCAGTACTTC. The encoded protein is CSALFGPKGTNEQYF.

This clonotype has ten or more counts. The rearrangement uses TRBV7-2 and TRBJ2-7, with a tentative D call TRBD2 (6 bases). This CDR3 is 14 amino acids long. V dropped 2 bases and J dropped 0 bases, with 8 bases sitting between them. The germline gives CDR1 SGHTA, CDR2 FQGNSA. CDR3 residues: CASSLYGSSYEQYF. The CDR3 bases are TGTGCCAGCAGCTTATACGGGAGCTCCTACGAGCAGTACTTC.

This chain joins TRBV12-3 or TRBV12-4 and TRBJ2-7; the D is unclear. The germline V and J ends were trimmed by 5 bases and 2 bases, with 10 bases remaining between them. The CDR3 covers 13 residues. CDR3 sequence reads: CASSPGGPYEQYF. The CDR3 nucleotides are TGTGCCAGCAGTCCTGGTGGACCCTACGAGCAGTACTTC.

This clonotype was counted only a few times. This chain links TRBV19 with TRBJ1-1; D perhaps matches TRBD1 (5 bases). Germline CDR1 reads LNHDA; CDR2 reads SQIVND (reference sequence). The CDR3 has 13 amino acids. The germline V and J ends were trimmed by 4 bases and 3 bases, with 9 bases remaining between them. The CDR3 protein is CASSTSRDTEAFF. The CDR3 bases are TGTGCCAGTAGTACCAGCAGGGACACTGAAGCTTTCTTT.

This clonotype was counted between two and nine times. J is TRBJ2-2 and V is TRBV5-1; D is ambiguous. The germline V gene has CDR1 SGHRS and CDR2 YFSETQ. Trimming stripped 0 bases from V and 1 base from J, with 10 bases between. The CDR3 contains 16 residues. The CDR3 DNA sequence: TGCGCCAGCAGCTTGGCCCTTAGCCAGAACACCGGGGAGCTGTTTTTT. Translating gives CASSLALSQNTGELFF.

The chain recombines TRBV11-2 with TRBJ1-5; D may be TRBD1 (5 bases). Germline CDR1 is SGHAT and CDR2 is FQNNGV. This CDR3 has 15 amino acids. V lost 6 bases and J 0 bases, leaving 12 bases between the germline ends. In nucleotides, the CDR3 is TGTGCCAGCAGGCCTGAGGGGAATAGCAATCAGCCCCAGCATTTT. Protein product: CASRPEGNSNQPQHF.

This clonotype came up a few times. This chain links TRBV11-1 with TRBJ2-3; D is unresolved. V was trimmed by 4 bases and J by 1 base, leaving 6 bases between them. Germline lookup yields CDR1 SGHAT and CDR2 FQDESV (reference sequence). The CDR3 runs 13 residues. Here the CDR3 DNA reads TGTGCCAGCAGCTCAGGCGGCACAGATACGCAGTATTTT. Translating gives CASSSGGTDTQYF.

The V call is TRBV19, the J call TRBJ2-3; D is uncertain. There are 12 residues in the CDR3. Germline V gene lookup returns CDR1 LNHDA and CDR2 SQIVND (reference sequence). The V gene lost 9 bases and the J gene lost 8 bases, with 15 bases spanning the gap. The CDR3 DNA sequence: TGTGCCAGCCTCTCGGGCACGGGTACGCAGTATTTT. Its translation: CASLSGTGTQYF.

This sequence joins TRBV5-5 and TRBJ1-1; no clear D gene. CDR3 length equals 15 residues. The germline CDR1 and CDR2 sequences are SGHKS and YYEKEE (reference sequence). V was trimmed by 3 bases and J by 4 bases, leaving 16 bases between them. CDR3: CASSSIQAAGTEAFF. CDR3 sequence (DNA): TGTGCCAGCAGCTCGATCCAGGCGGCCGGCACTGAAGCTTTCTTT.

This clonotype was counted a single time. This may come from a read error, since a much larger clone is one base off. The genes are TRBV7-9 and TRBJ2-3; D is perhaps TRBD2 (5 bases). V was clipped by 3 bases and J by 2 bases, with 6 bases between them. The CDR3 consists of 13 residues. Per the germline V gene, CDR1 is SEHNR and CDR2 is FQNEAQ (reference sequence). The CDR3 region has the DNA TGTGCCAGCAGCTTCGGGGTCACAGATACGCAGTATTTT. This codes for CASSFGVTDTQYF.

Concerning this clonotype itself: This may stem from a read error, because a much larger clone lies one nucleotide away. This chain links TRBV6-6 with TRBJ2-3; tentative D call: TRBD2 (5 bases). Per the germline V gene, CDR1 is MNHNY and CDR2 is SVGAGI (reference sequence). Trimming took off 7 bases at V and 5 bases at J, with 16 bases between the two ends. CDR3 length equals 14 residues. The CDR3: CASNRESLGDTQYF. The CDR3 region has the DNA TGTGCCAGCAACCGGGAAAGCCTCGGAGATACGCAGTATTTT.

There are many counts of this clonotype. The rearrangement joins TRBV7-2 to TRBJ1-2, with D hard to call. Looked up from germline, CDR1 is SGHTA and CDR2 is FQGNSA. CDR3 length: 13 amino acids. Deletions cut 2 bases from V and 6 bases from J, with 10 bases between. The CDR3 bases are TGTGCCAGCAGCTTATATTCAAGGGATGGCTACACCTTC. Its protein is CASSLYSRDGYTF.

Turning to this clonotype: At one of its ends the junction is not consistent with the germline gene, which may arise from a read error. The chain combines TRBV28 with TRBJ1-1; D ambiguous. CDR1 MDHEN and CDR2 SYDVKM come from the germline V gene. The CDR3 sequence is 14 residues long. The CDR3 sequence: CASSLGKWKTEALF. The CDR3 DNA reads TGTGCCAGCAGTTTGGGCAAATGGAAAACTGAAGCTTTATTT.

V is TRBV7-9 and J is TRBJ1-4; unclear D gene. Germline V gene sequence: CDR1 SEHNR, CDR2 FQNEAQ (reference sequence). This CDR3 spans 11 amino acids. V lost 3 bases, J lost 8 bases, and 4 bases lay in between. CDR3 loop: CASSLKEKLFF. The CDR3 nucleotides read TGTGCCAGCAGCTTGAAGGAAAAACTGTTTTTT.

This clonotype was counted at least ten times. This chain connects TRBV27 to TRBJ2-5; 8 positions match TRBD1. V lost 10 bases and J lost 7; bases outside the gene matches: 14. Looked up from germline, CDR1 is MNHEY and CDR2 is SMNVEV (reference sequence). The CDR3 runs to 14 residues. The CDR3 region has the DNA TGTGCCACCTGGGACAGGCAAGCGGAGGGGACCCAGTACTTC. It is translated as CATWDRQAEGTQYF.